The present T cell receptor beta chain was sequenced within a study of shared T cell receptors in the human thymus. Looked up from germline, CDR1 is LGHNA and CDR2 is YSLEER. Trimming removed 1 base at V and 4 bases at J, with 13 bases between. This CDR3 is 15 amino acids long. Repertoires were generated with immunoSEQ multiplex PCR, while TCRdb's copy carries only in-frame clones and drops some. The sample lists 500,000 to 550,000 clones; roughly 74% were seen once. This same sample was also part of a study on human thymus T cells. That study reports: Thymus tissue for the work was resected from patients undergoing corrective heart surgery. Both thymic and peripheral blood repertoires showed apparently biased V and J usage.

V gene TRBV4-3 combines with J gene TRBJ1-2; TRBD1 is a possible D gene (6 bases). Sequencing was done on a sample of thymocytes. The TCR was taken from a boy under three years old with a congenital heart defect. The CDR3 is CASSQVVGGSYGYTF. The CDR3 DNA reads as TGCGCCAGCAGCCAAGTTGTTGGGGGCAGCTATGGCTACACCTTC.